These 14 T cell receptor beta chains were sequenced from one sample in a study of cytomegalovirus exposure and HLA in healthy donors. Vbeta (60) and Jbeta (13) primers were used in the PCR. This table comes from immunoSEQ multiplex PCR, and its TCRdb copy is limited to in-frame clones, with some not included. The sample comprises about 180,000 clones, over 70% of which are singletons, and roughly 1.5% rests with the top ten. Sequencing was done on a sample of PBMCs. The receptor source for this set is a man between 18 and 35 years old in good health and CMV-seronegative.

The chain couples TRBV20-1 to TRBJ2-7; D is unclear. Between the trimmed V and J ends, which lost 0 bases and 5 bases, there was a span of 5 bases. The length of the CDR3 is 11 residues. Germline V lookup: CDR1 DFQATT, CDR2 SNEGSKA (reference sequence). Here the CDR3 DNA reads TGCAGTGCTAGAGAACTCCACGAGCAGTACTTC. Translated, it gives CSARELHEQYF.

The chain recombines TRBV7-2 with TRBJ1-3; 7 nucleotides line up with TRBD1. Trimming cost V 2 bases and J 1 base; bases outside gene matches: 5. The germline V gene encodes CDR1 SGHTA and CDR2 FQGNSA. The CDR3 runs to 16 residues. The CDR3 sequence is CASSLSSGGSGNTIYF. The CDR3 DNA is TGTGCCAGCAGCTTAAGTTCAGGGGGGTCTGGAAACACCATATATTTT.

The V and J genes are TRBV7-9 and TRBJ1-1; D unresolved. Germline CDR1 reads SEHNR; CDR2 reads FQNEAQ (reference sequence). CDR3 length: 14 residues. V was clipped by 5 bases and J by 1 base, with 11 bases between them. The CDR3 bases are TGTGCCAGCAGCACTATCGGCCCGAACACTGAAGCTTTCTTT. Translated: CASSTIGPNTEAFF.

The chain has TRBV5-5 and TRBJ2-5; TRBD2 aligns across 8 bases. Near its end, the DNA agrees better with TRBJ2-7, so the J call may be wrong. CDR1 and CDR2 from the germline V gene are SGHKS and YYEKEE (reference sequence). CDR3 length: 17 residues. CDR3 amino acids: CASSLASVAGSLYEQYF. The CDR3, as DNA: TGTGCCAGCAGCTTGGCCTCAGTAGCGGGAAGTCTTTACGAGCAGTACTTC.

The J gene is TRBJ2-4, the V gene TRBV4-1; D remains unclear. This CDR3 contains 13 residues. V lost 0 bases and J lost 2, with 2 bases in between. Germline lookup yields CDR1 MGHRA and CDR2 YSYEKL. The CDR3 here is CASSQDTKNIQYF. The DNA of the CDR3 is TGCGCCAGCAGCCAAGATACCAAAAACATTCAGTACTTC.

J is TRBJ1-2 and V is TRBV4-3, with 12 bases that match TRBD1. Germline CDR1 reads LGHNA; CDR2 reads YSLEER. The J segment lost 3 bases and the V segment lost 0 bases, leaving 11 bases of the junction unmatched. CDR3 length equals 19 residues. CDR3 region: CASSQDLKGQGAFYYGYTF. The CDR3 DNA sequence: TGCGCCAGCAGCCAAGATCTTAAGGGACAGGGGGCCTTCTACTATGGCTACACCTTC.

The V gene is TRBV30, the J gene TRBJ2-5; TRBD2 matches 8 bases. After removal of 3 bases from V and 5 bases from J, the junction contained 8 bases not matched to a gene. The CDR3 is 14 residues long. Germline CDR1 and CDR2: GTSNPN and SVGIG (reference sequence). The CDR3 bases are TGTGCCTGGAGCGAAGCGGGAGTATTGGAGACCCAGTACTTC. The encoded protein is CAWSEAGVLETQYF.

The rearrangement uses TRBV4-1 and TRBJ2-1, with D perhaps matching TRBD1 (6 bases). The V end was cut by 4 bases, the J end by 9 bases, with 22 bases between. The CDR3 length is 16 residues. Germline CDR1 is MGHRA and CDR2 is YSYEKL. The CDR3 spells CASSPYPPDRKSEQFF. The CDR3, as DNA: TGCGCCAGCAGCCCCTACCCCCCGGACAGAAAGAGTGAGCAGTTCTTC.

This chain joins TRBV13 and TRBJ1-1, with D hard to call. The ends were cut back, 1 base at V and 3 bases at J, with 15 bases in the middle. Germline V gives CDR1 PRHDT, CDR2 FYEKMQ (reference sequence). There are 16 residues in the CDR3. CDR3: CASSLAPGRDDTEAFF. The CDR3 nucleotides are TGTGCCAGCAGCTTAGCCCCCGGGAGGGATGACACTGAAGCTTTCTTT.

This chain connects TRBV4-3 to TRBJ1-1; D gene uncertain. This CDR3 has 15 residues. From germline, CDR1 is LGHNA and CDR2 YSLEER. V shed 0 bases and J shed 1 base, with 9 bases lying between them. The CDR3 is CASSQDRGANTEAFF. The CDR3 bases are TGCGCCAGCAGCCAAGATCGGGGAGCGAACACTGAAGCTTTCTTT.

In nucleotides, the CDR3 is TGTGCCAGTAGCATGGGACAGGCCTACGAGCAGTACTTC. Translating gives CASSMGQAYEQYF. This chain links TRBV19 with TRBJ2-7; TRBD1 matches at 8 bases. The CDR3 contains 13 residues. The J segment lost 2 bases and the V segment lost 6 bases, leaving 3 bases of the junction unmatched. CDR1 is LNHDA, CDR2 SQIVND, per germline (reference sequence).

The chain combines TRBV6-1 with TRBJ2-5, with 10 positions matching TRBD1. The J call may be mistaken, given a closer DNA end match to TRBJ2-7. Germline assignment: CDR1 MNHNS and CDR2 SASEGT. This CDR3 contains 15 residues. The DNA for the CDR3 is TGTGCCAGCAGCCCCCGGCCGACAGGGGGCGGCGAGCAGTACTTC. Amino acid sequence: CASSPRPTGGGEQYF.

Notes on this clone: Other DNA sequences of this sample code for an identical CDR3. V and J are TRBV6-5 and TRBJ2-6; tentative D call: TRBD2 (5 bases). Trimming stripped 2 bases from V and 0 bases from J, with 5 bases between. This CDR3 contains 15 residues. Looked up from germline, CDR1 is MNHEY and CDR2 is SVGAGI. CDR3 in amino acids: CASSYRGSGANVLTF. For the CDR3, the DNA is TGTGCCAGCAGTTACCGGGGCTCTGGGGCCAACGTCCTGACTTTC.

The V call is TRBV4-1, the J call TRBJ2-3; D is perhaps TRBD2 (6 bases). The CDR3 spans 13 residues. CDR1 and CDR2 from the germline V gene are MGHRA and YSYEKL. V was trimmed by 4 bases and J by 6 bases, leaving 11 bases between them. CDR3 bases: TGCGCCAGCAGCCCCGGGGGAAGCGATACGCAGTATTTT. It is translated as CASSPGGSDTQYF.